Shown below are 8 T cell receptor beta chains from a single sample sequenced in a study of T cell repertoires in cytomegalovirus infection. TCRdb passed the reads through MiXCR, listing each CDR3 protein once. The sample records fewer than 700,000 distinct CDR3 sequences, approximately 25% being singletons. The source material was CD8+ T cells from PBMCs. Receptors were obtained from a human donor in good health (CMV status not recorded). Some clones in this sample may be carry-over from other donors' samples.

This clonotype was seen only a few times. The rearrangement joins TRBV2 to TRBJ2-3; TRBD2 aligns across 10 bases. Unmatched junction bases numbered 17, after V lost 11 bases and J lost 0 bases. Germline V CDR1 and CDR2: SNHLY, FYNNEI. CDR3 length: 18 amino acids. This CDR3 is CASPGLAGETTSTDTQYF. The CDR3 region has the DNA TGTGCCTCACCCGGGCTAGCGGGGGAAACAACTAGCACAGATACGCAGTATTTT.

This clonotype was observed a handful of times. The rearrangement links TRBV14 to TRBJ2-1; TRBD1 matches at 7 bases. In germline, CDR1 is SGHDN, CDR2 FVKESK. This CDR3 region has 17 residues. The V segment lost 0 bases and the J segment 2 bases; nucleotides outside the gene matches: 7. This chain's CDR3 is CASSQDRGTETYNEQFF. CDR3 sequence (DNA): TGTGCCAGCAGCCAAGATAGGGGGACAGAGACCTACAATGAGCAGTTCTTC.

DNA for the CDR3: TGTGCCAGCAAGGGGGTCGAGGTTTCCTACAATGAGCAGTTCTTC. It specifies CASKGVEVSYNEQFF. The chain employs TRBV12-3 or TRBV12-4 and TRBJ2-1, with D possibly TRBD1 on 6 matching bases. V lost 7 bases and J lost 1, with 14 bases in between. This CDR3 is 15 amino acids long.

This clonotype showed up just a few times. The chain uses TRBV7-8 and TRBJ2-2; D is unresolved. CDR1 and CDR2 (germline): SGHVS, FQNEAQ. The CDR3 is made up of 16 amino acids. The ends were cut back, 4 bases at V and 6 bases at J, with 18 bases in the middle. The CDR3 DNA sequence: TGTGCCAGCAGCTACAGAAAGGGCGCTAGGTCCGGGGAGCTGTTTTTT. Translated: CASSYRKGARSGELFF.

The sample holds many counts of this clonotype. V usage is TRBV2 and J usage is TRBJ2-4, with D unresolved. The CDR3 totals 10 residues. Germline CDR1 reads SNHLY; CDR2 reads FYNNEI. V lost 7 bases and J lost 5, with 3 bases in between. The CDR3 coding sequence is TGTGCCAGCAAACAAAACATTCAGTACTTC. Protein: CASKQNIQYF.

The chain carries TRBV7-8 and TRBJ1-5; 7 nucleotides align to TRBD1. V lost 5 bases and J lost 4; bases outside the gene matches: 11. The CDR3 extends over 16 amino acids. CDR1 and CDR2 from the germline V gene are SGHVS and FQNEAQ. CDR3 amino acids: CASSPSATGLNQPQHF. The CDR3 DNA is TGTGCCAGCAGCCCGTCGGCGACAGGGTTAAATCAGCCCCAGCATTTT.

This clonotype was detected only a few times. J is TRBJ2-1 and V is TRBV27, with 7 bases aligning to TRBD2. The CDR3 is made up of 15 amino acids. CDR1 is MNHEY and CDR2 is SMNVEV in the germline V gene (reference sequence). Trimming cost V 5 bases and J 1 base; bases outside gene matches: 5. CDR3 in amino acids: CASSSGTESYNEQFF. The CDR3, as DNA: TGTGCCAGCAGTAGCGGGACCGAATCCTACAATGAGCAGTTCTTC.

The chain links TRBV7-9 to TRBJ1-2; 9 nucleotides line up with TRBD1. There are 14 residues in the CDR3. Losses at the gene ends were 5 bases for V and 2 bases for J; bases not matched to a gene: 3. CDR1 and CDR2 from the germline V gene are SEHNR and FQNEAQ (reference sequence). The CDR3 bases are TGTGCCAGCAGCGGGACAGGGTTCAACTATGGCTACACCTTC. This encodes CASSGTGFNYGYTF. The full variable domain, its missing parts supplied by reference TRBV7-9 and TRBJ1-2, is DTGVSQNPRHKITKRGQNVTFRCDPISEHNRLYWYRQTLGQGPEFLTYFQNEAQLEKSRLLSDRFSAERPKGSFSTLEIQRTEQGDSAMYLCASSGTGFNYGYTFGSGTRLTVV.